The clone carrying this TCR beta chain was detected a few times. What it binds is not known. This entry is derived from a study of siplizumab effects on memory and regulatory T cells. Study-wide points: Siplizumab conditions gave an average of about 70% Treg-derived mappable alloreactive CD4+ clones, versus 25% to 30% for controls. Naive T cells seemed more diverse than memory cells; they also seemed major alloresponse contributors. Alloreactive sequences that could be traced to unstimulated CD4+ memory cells showed a significant reduction under siplizumab.

Assay used: immunoSEQ multiplex PCR; TCRdb lists only in-frame clones, some missing. The top ten hold under 2% of the sample, which has about 120,000 clones, around 94% seen once. Germline CDR1 is LNHDA and CDR2 is SQIVND (reference sequence). Trimming took 0 bases from V and 7 from J; bases not matched to a gene: 10. The CDR3 has 17 residues. The chain is built from TRBV19 and TRBJ2-5; 11 bases match TRBD2. The sample was non-Treg CD4+ T cells sorted from blood. This receptor was obtained from a human donor in good health. The CDR3 DNA sequence: TGTGCCAGTAGTATAGATCGGACTAGCGGGTGGCGGGGGACCCAGTACTTC. This encodes CASSIDRTSGWRGTQYF. The full variable domain, its missing parts supplied by reference TRBV19 and TRBJ2-5, is DGGITQSPKYLFRKEGQNVTLSCEQNLNHDAMYWYRQDPGQGLRLIYYSQIVNDFQKGDIAEGYSVSREKKESFPLTVTSAQKNPTAFYLCASSIDRTSGWRGTQYFGPGTRLLVL.